This T cell receptor (beta chain) appears in the sequencing data of a study of CD8+ T cells in alopecia areata. Study information: It was oral tofacitinib, at 5 to 10 mg twice daily, that treated patients received. The drug, tofacitinib, lasted 6 to 18 months, followed by 6 months off drug. General observations from the study: One nonresponder makes the tie between baseline CD8+ expansion and response uncertain.

As for this clone: Its target is not known.

The CDR3 is 15 amino acids. Trimming took 1 base from V and 7 from J; bases not matched to a gene: 5. The germline V gene encodes CDR1 SGHTA and CDR2 FQGNSA. Treatment denoted: oral pan-JAK inhibitor, 5-10 mg twice daily. Sequencing used cDNA as its template, made by extracting RNA and reverse transcribing it. The data were produced by immunoSEQ multiplex PCR, yet TCRdb's version contains in-frame clones alone and is incomplete. The repertoire includes more than 150,000 clones, more than 55% of them detected once, and over 3% sits in the top ten. This sequence was found in a human donor with alopecia areata. The J gene is TRBJ1-1, the V gene TRBV7-2, with 11 bases identical to TRBD1. The sample consisted of CD4+ T cells sorted from blood, taken at week 4, from a patient treated with tofacitinib. CDR3 DNA: TGTGCCAGCAGCTTAGTCGGACAGGGGGCGAATGAAGCTTTCTTT. It codes for CASSLVGQGANEAFF.